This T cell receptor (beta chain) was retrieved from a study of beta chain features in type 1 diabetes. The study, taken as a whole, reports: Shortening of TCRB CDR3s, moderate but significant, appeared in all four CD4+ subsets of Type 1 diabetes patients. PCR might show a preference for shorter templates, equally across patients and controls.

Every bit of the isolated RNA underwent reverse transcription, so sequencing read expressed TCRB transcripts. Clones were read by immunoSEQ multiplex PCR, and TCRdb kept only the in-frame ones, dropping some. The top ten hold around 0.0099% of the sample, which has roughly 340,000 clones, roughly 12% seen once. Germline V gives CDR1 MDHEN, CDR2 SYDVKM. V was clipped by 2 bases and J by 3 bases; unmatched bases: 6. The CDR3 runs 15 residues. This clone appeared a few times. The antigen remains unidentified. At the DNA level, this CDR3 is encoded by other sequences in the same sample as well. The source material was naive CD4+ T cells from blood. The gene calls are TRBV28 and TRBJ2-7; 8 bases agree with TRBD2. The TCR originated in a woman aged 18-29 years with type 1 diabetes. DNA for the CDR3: TGTGCCAGCAGTTTAGCGTCCAGCGGGAGCTACGAGCAGTACTTC. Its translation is CASSLASSGSYEQYF.